Sequencing of this T cell receptor (beta chain) was carried out in a study of blood T cell repertoires in COVID-19. Study details: COVID-19 samples from acute and convalescent phases originated in the United States, Italy and Spain. The analysed material was cDNA or gDNA that came from T cells, B-cell-depleted T cells, or PBMCs.

This clone was counted a single time. Seattle cases were enrolled at active infection and followed longitudinally. Germline-derived CDR1 and CDR2 are LGHNA and YSLEER. CDR3 size: 19 residues. With V trimmed by 0 bases and J by 0 bases, 6 bases remained unmatched. Original data processing: Amplification of reference gene primers was used by the study to estimate nucleated cell counts. Method: immunoSEQ multiplex PCR; TCRdb's copy keeps in-frame clones and lacks some. V and J calls and clone size are copied from that table; D and trimming were computed from the DNA. The data hold approximately 160,000 clones, with 93% observed a single time.

The material sequenced was peripheral blood. V and J are TRBV4-3 and TRBJ2-6; 9 bases map to TRBD2. This TCR derives from a woman aged 55 to 70 with COVID-19, enrolled during active disease. The CDR3 protein is CASSQDAAGGYSGANVLTF. The CDR3 DNA reads as TGCGCCAGCAGCCAAGACGCAGCGGGGGGCTACTCTGGGGCCAACGTCCTGACTTTC.